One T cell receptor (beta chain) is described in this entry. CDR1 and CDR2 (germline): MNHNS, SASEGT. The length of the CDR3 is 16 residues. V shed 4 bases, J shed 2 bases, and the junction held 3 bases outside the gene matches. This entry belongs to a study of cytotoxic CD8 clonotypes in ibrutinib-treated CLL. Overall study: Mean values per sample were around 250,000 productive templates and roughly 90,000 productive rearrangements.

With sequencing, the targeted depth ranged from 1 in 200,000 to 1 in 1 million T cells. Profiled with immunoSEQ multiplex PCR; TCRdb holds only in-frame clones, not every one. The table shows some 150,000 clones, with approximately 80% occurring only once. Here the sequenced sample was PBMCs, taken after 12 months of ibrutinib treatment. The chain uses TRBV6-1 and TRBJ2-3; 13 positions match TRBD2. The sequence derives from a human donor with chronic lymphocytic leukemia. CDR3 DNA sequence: TGTGCCAGCAGTGGGACTAGCGGGAGATTCACAGATACGCAGTATTTT. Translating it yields CASSGTSGRFTDTQYF.